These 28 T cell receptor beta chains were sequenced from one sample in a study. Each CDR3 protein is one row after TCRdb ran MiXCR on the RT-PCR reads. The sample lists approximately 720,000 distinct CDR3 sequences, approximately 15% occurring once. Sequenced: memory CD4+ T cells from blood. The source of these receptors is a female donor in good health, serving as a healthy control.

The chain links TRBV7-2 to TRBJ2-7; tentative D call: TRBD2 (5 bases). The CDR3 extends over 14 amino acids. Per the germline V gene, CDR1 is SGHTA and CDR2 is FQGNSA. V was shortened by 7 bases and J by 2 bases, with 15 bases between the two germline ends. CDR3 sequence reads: CASTPDARAYEQYF. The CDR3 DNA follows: TGTGCCAGCACCCCCGATGCGAGGGCCTACGAGCAGTACTTC.

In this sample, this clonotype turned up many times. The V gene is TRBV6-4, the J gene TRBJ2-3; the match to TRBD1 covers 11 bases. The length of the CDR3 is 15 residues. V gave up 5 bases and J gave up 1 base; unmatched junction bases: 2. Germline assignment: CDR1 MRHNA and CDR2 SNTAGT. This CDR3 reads CASSWTGGGTDTQYF. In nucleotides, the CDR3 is TGTGCCAGCAGTTGGACAGGGGGCGGCACAGATACGCAGTATTTT.

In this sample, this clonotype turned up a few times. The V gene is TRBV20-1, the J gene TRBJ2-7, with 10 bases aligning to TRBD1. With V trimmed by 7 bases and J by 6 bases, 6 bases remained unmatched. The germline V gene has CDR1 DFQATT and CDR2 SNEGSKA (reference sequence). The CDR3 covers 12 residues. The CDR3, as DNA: TGCAGTGGGGACAGGGGACCGACCGAGCAGTACTTC. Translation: CSGDRGPTEQYF.

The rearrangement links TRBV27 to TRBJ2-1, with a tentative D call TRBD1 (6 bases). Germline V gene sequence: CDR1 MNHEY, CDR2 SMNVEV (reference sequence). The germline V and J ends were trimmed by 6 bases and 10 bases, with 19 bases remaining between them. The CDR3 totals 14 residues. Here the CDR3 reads CASSVKLQGREQFF. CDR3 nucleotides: TGTGCCAGCAGCGTAAAACTACAGGGTCGGGAGCAGTTCTTC.

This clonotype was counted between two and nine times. The DNA of the CDR3 is TGCAGCTTAGCGAGCGGGAGGAACTACGAGCAGTACTTC. Translating gives CSLASGRNYEQYF. The chain links TRBV20-1 to TRBJ2-7; 9 bases agree with TRBD2. This CDR3 is 13 amino acids long. Per the germline V gene, CDR1 is DFQATT and CDR2 is SNEGSKA (reference sequence).

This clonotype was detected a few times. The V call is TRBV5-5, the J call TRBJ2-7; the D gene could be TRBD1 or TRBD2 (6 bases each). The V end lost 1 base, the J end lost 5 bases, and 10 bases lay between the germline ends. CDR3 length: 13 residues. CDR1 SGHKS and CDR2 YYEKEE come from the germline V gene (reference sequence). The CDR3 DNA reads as TGTGCCAGCAGCTTGACAGGGAGGCACGAGCAGTACTTC. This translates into CASSLTGRHEQYF. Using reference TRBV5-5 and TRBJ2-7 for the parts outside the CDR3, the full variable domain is DAGVTQSPTHLIKTRGQQVTLRCSPISGHKSVSWYQQVLGQGPQFIFQYYEKEERGRGNFPDRFSARQFPNYSSELNVNALLLGDSALYLCASSLTGRHEQYFGPGTRLTVT.

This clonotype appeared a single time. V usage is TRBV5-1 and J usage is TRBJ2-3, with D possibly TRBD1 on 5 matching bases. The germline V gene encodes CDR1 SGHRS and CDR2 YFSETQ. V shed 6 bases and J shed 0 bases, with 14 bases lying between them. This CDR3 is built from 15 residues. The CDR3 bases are TGCGCCAGCACCGTCGACAGAGCAAGCACAGATACGCAGTATTTT. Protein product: CASTVDRASTDTQYF.

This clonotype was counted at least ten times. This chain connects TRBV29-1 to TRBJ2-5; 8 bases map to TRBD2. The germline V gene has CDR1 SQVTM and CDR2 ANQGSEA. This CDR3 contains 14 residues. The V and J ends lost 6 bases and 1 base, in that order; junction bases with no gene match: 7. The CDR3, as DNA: TGCAGCGTGATCCCGGGACTAGTCCAAGAGACCCAGTACTTC. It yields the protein CSVIPGLVQETQYF.

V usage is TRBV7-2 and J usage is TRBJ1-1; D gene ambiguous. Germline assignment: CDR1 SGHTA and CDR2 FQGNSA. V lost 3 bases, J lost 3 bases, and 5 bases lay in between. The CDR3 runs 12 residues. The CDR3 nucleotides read TGTGCCAGCAGCTTCCAGTACACTGAAGCTTTCTTT. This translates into CASSFQYTEAFF.

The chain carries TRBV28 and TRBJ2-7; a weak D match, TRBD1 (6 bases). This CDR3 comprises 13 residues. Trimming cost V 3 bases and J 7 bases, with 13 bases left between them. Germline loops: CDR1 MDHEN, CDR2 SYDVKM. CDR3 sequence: CASSLSDSKEQYF. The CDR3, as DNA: TGTGCCAGCAGTTTGTCGGACAGTAAAGAGCAGTACTTC.

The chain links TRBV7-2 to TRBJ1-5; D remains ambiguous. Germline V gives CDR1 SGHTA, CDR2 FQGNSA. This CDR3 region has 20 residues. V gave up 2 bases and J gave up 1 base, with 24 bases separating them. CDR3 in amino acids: CASSLRGLQHLANSNQPQHF. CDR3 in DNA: TGTGCCAGCAGCTTACGGGGTCTGCAGCATCTGGCAAACAGCAATCAGCCCCAGCATTTT.

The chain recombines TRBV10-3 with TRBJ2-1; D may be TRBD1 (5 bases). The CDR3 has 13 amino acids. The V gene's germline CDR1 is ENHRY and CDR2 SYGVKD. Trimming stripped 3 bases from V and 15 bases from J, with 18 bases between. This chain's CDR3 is CAISDPKGAELFF. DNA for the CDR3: TGTGCCATCAGTGACCCCAAAGGGGCAGAATTGTTCTTC.

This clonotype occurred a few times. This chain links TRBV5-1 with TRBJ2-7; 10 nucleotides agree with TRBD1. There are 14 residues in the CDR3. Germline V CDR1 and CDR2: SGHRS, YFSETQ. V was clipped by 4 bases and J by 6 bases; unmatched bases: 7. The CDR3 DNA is TGCGCCAGCAGCGATCTGGGACAGGGGCTCGAGCAGTACTTC. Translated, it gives CASSDLGQGLEQYF.

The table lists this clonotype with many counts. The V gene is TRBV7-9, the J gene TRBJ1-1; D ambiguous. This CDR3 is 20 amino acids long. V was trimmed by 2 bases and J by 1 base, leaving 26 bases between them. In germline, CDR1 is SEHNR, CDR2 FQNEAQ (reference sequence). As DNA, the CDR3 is TGTGCCAGCAGCTTAACGGTCCTTTACCTCCCGCGACGGCGGAACACTGAAGCTTTCTTT. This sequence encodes CASSLTVLYLPRRRNTEAFF.

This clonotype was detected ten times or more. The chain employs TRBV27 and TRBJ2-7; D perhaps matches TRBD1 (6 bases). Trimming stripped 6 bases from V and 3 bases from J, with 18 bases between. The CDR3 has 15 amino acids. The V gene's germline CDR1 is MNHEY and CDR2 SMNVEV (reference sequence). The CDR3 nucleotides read TGTGCCAGCAGGTCTGGGACACTAGGGATCTACGAGCAGTACTTC. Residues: CASRSGTLGIYEQYF.

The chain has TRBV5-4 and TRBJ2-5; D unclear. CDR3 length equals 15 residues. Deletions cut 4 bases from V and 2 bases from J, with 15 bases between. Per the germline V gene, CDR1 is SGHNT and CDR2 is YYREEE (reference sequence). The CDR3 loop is CASSLGSTAQETQYF. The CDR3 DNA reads TGTGCCAGCAGCCTAGGGTCGACGGCGCAAGAGACCCAGTACTTC. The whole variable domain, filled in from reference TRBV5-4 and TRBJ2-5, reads ETGVTQSPTHLIKTRGQQVTLRCSSQSGHNTVSWYQQALGQGPQFIFQYYREEENGRGNFPPRFSGLQFPNYSSELNVNALELDDSALYLCASSLGSTAQETQYFGPGTRLLVL.

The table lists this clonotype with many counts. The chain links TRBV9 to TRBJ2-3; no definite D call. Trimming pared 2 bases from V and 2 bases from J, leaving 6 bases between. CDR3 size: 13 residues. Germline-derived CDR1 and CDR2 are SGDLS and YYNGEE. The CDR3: CASSVGFTDTQYF. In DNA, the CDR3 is TGTGCCAGCAGCGTGGGATTCACAGATACGCAGTATTTT.

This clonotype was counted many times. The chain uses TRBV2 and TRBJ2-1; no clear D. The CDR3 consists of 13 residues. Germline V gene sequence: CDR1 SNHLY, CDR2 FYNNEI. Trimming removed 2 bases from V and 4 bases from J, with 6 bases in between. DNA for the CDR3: TGTGCCAGCAGTGAAAGCTCATACAATGAGCAGTTCTTC. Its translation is CASSESSYNEQFF.

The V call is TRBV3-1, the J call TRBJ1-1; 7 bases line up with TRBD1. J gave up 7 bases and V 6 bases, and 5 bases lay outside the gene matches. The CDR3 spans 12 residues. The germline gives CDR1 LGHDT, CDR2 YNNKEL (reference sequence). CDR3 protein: CASSRRTGEAFF. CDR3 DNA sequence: TGTGCCAGCAGTAGACGGACAGGTGAAGCTTTCTTT.

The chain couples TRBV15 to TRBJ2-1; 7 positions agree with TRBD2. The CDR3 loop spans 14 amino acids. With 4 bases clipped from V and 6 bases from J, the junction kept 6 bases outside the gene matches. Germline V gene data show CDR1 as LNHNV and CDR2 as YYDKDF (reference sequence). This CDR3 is CATSTGGSANEQFF. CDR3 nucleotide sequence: TGTGCCACCAGCACCGGCGGGAGCGCCAATGAGCAGTTCTTC.

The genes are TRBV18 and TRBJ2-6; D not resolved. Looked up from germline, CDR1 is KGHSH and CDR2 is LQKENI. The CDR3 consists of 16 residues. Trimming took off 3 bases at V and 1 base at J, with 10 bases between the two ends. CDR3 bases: TGTGCCAGCTCACCCTCAGACTGGTCTGGGGCCAACGTCCTGACTTTC. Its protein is CASSPSDWSGANVLTF.

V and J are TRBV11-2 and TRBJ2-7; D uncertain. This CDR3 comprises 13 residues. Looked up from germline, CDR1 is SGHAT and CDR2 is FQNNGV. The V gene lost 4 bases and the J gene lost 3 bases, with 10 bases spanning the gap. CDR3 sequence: CASSSPDLYEQYF. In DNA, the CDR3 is TGTGCCAGCAGCTCCCCCGATCTCTACGAGCAGTACTTC. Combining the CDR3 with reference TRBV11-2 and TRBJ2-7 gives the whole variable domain EAGVAQSPRYKIIEKRQSVAFWCNPISGHATLYWYQQILGQGPKLLIQFQNNGVVDDSQLPKDRFSAERLKGVDSTLKIQPAKLEDSAVYLCASSSPDLYEQYFGPGTRLTVT.

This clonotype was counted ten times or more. This CDR3 reads CASSTALTGGGTEAFF. The CDR3 coding sequence is TGTGCCAGCAGCACCGCCCTGACAGGGGGCGGTACTGAAGCTTTCTTT. J is TRBJ1-1 and V is TRBV7-2; 10 bases match TRBD1. With V trimmed by 5 bases and J by 5 bases, 11 bases remained unmatched. Germline assignment: CDR1 SGHTA and CDR2 FQGNSA. CDR3 size: 16 residues.

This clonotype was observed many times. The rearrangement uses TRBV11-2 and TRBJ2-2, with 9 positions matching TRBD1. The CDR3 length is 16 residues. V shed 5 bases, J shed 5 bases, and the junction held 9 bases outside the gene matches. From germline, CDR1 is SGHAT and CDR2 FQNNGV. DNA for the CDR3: TGTGCCAGCAGCACCAACAGGGGGCGAGGGACCGGGGAGCTGTTTTTT. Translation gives CASSTNRGRGTGELFF.

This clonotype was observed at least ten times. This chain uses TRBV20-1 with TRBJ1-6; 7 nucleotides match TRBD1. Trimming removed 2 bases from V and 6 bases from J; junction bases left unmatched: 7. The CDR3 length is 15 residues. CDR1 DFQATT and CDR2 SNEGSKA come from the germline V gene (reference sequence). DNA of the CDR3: TGCAGTGCTAGACGGGACAGCAGCCCTAATTCACCCCTCCACTTT. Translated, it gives CSARRDSSPNSPLHF.

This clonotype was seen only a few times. Written as DNA, the CDR3 is TGTGCCAGCAGTTCCCAATGGAGTGAGCAGTTCTTC. Protein sequence: CASSSQWSEQFF. The chain has TRBV27 and TRBJ2-1; no clear D. Trimming took 4 bases from V and 9 from J, leaving 10 bases between them. Looked up from germline, CDR1 is MNHEY and CDR2 is SMNVEV (reference sequence). CDR3 length: 12 residues.

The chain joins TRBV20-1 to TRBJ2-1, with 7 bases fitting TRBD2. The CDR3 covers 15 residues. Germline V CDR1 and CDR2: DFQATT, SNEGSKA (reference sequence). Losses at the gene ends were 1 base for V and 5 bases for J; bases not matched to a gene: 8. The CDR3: CSARGGGSDDNEQFF. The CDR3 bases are TGCAGTGCTAGAGGGGGCGGGAGCGACGACAATGAGCAGTTCTTC.

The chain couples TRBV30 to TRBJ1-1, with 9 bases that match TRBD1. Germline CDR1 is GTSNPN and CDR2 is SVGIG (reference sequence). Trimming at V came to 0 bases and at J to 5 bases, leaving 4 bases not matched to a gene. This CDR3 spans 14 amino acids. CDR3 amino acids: CAWSVQGARTEAFF. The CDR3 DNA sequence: TGTGCCTGGAGTGTACAGGGGGCGCGGACTGAAGCTTTCTTT.